This T cell receptor (delta chain) was identified during a study of Vδ1+ human thymocytes. Study-wide results and caveats: Thymic TRG and TRD repertoires appeared highly polyclonal, with Gaussian CDR3 length distributions. Thymic delta-chain repertoires held approximately 19% Vdelta2 sequences and few Vdelta3, despite high sort purity.

This clone was found a few times. The antigen is not known. RNA was extracted from the cells and then reverse transcribed. Multiplex PCR used pooled V-gene forward primers and a constant-region reverse primer to amplify CDR3s. TCRdb reanalysed the multiplex PCR reads via CATT. The profile shows more than 45,000 delta-chain clones, roughly 16% of them singletons. Germline V lookup: CDR1 TSWWSYY, CDR2 QGS. Trimming took off 4 bases at V and 1 base at J, with 19 bases between the two ends. This CDR3 comprises 17 residues. The specimen was Vdelta1+ gamma-delta thymocytes from the thymus. The subset here: FACS-sorted CD3+ TCRalphabeta- TCRVdelta1+ TCRVdelta2- thymocytes. This clonotype was sampled from a girl under two years old who had congenital heart surgery. The rearrangement uses TRDV1 and TRDJ1, with D tentatively TRDD1 (5 bases). The DNA for the CDR3 is TGTGCTCTTGGGGGGCTAAATATGCGTGCCCGCACCGATAAACTCATCTTT. Translating it yields CALGGLNMRARTDKLIF.